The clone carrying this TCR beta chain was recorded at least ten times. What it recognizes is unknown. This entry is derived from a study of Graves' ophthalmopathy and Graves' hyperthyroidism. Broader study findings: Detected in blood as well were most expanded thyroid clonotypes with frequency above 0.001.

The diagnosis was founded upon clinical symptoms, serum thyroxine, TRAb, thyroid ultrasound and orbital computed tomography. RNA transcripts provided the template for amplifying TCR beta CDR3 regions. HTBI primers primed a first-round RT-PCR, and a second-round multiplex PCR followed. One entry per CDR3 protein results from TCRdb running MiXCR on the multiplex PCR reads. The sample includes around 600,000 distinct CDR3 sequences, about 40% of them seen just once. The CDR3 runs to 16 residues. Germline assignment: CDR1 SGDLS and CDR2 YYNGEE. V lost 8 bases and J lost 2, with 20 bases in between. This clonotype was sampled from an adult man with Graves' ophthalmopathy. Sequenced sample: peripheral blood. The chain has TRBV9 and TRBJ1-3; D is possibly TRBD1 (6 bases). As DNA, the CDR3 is TGTGCCAGTGATCGATACAGGGAGGCTACTGGAAACACCATATATTTT. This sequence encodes CASDRYREATGNTIYF. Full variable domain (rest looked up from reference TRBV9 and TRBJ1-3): DSGVTQTPKHLITATGQRVTLRCSPRSGDLSVYWYQQSLDQGLQFLIQYYNGEERAKGNILERFSAQQFPDLHSELNLSSLELGDSALYFCASDRYREATGNTIYFGEGSWLTVV.